Below are 3 T cell receptor beta chains sequenced from a single sample in a study of T cell responses to AZD1222 COVID-19 vaccine. The protocol was immunoSEQ multiplex PCR, while the TCRdb copy is restricted to in-frame clones and leaves out a portion. The sample records about 110,000 clones, 70% to 90% being singletons. This material consisted of peripheral blood, taken 28 days after the second AZD1222 dose. All receptors come from an adult who received the AZD1222 COVID-19 vaccine.

This chain links TRBV9 with TRBJ2-5; 13 bases fit TRBD2. CDR1 SGDLS and CDR2 YYNGEE come from the germline V gene. The CDR3 runs to 15 residues. V dropped 3 bases and J dropped 8; count of bases not matched to a gene: 7. Here the CDR3 reads CASSEGTSGEATQYF. The CDR3 nucleotides read TGTGCCAGCAGCGAGGGGACTAGCGGGGAGGCTACCCAGTACTTC.

The chain recombines TRBV4-3 with TRBJ2-1; D gene ambiguous. This CDR3 spans 14 amino acids. V was shortened by 0 bases and J by 0 bases, with 3 bases between the two germline ends. In germline, CDR1 is LGHNA, CDR2 YSLEER. In DNA, the CDR3 is TGCGCCAGCAGCCAAGATCACTCCTACAATGAGCAGTTCTTC. It encodes CASSQDHSYNEQFF.

V is TRBV9 and J is TRBJ2-7; D is uncertain. The CDR3 totals 13 residues. Trimming shortened V by 0 bases and J by 6 bases, and 10 bases separated the two germline ends. Germline V gene data show CDR1 as SGDLS and CDR2 as YYNGEE. The CDR3 DNA is TGTGCCAGCAGCGTAGGATCAGGATTCGAGCAGTACTTC. Residues: CASSVGSGFEQYF.